A selection of T cell receptor beta chains follows, all from one sample in a study of naive and memory T cell subsets. TCRdb re-derived calls from the UMI-ligation and nested PCR reads in MiXCR, one entry per CDR3 protein. The profile shows about 82,000 distinct CDR3 sequences, roughly 9.2% of them singletons. The specimen was naive CD8+ T cells from blood. These receptors all stem from a human donor in good health. CDR3s include the opening cysteine and the closing phenylalanine or tryptophan. Fields, in order: V gene, clone size, D gene, J gene, CDR3 DNA, CDR3 protein. The D gene is left open where the match is weak. The size field is filled for only some rows; it gives once, few, many or a size class.

V gene: TRBV10-3
clone size: many
D gene: TRBD1
J gene: TRBJ1-5
CDR3 DNA: TGTGCCATCAGTGATTCTAACTTGGACAGGGGGGATCAGCCCCAGCATTTT
CDR3 protein: CAISDSNLDRGDQPQHF

V gene: TRBV7-9
clone size: -
D gene: TRBD1
J gene: TRBJ1-1
CDR3 DNA: TGTGCCAGCAGCTTGGGACAGGGTTACACTGAAGCTTTCTTT
CDR3 protein: CASSLGQGYTEAFF

V gene: TRBV4-1
clone size: many
D gene: -
J gene: TRBJ2-7
CDR3 DNA: TGCGCCAGCAGCCTAAACGGATACTCCTACGAGCAGTACTTC
CDR3 protein: CASSLNGYSYEQYF

V gene: TRBV13
clone size: few
D gene: TRBD2
J gene: TRBJ2-7
CDR3 DNA: TGTGCCAGCAGCCTACACACAGGACTAGCGGGAAAATCGGTGCAGTACTTC
CDR3 protein: CASSLHTGLAGKSVQYF

V gene: TRBV7-9
clone size: few
D gene: -
J gene: TRBJ1-2
CDR3 DNA: TGTGCCCTACGACTCCGAGGGGGCTACACCTTC
CDR3 protein: CALRLRGGYTF

V gene: TRBV7-8
clone size: many
D gene: -
J gene: TRBJ2-1
CDR3 DNA: TGTGCCAGCAGCCGAGCCGGGACGGCCAATGAGCAGTTCTTC
CDR3 protein: CASSRAGTANEQFF

V gene: TRBV20-1
clone size: few
D gene: -
J gene: TRBJ1-1
CDR3 DNA: TGCAGTGCTAGTGATGGCAGGAGTATGAACACTGAAGCTTTCTTT
CDR3 protein: CSASDGRSMNTEAFF

V gene: TRBV7-9
clone size: -
D gene: -
J gene: TRBJ2-1
CDR3 DNA: TGTGCCAGCAGCTTAGTGCCATATGAGCAGTTCTTC
CDR3 protein: CASSLVPYEQFF

V gene: TRBV29-1
clone size: -
D gene: TRBD1
J gene: TRBJ1-6
CDR3 DNA: TGCAGCGCCTGTTGGGGGGACAGGTTTTTTAATTCACCCCTCCACTTT
CDR3 protein: CSACWGDRFFNSPLHF

V gene: TRBV27
clone size: few
D gene: TRBD1
J gene: TRBJ1-1
CDR3 DNA: TGTGCCAGCAGATCTTATACAGGGGGCACTGAAGCTTTCTTT
CDR3 protein: CASRSYTGGTEAFF

V gene: TRBV2
clone size: -
D gene: TRBD1
J gene: TRBJ2-5
CDR3 DNA: TGTGCCAGCAGTGCGCGACAGGGGGCGAGCCAAGAGACCCAGTACTTC
CDR3 protein: CASSARQGASQETQYF

V gene: TRBV2
clone size: many
D gene: TRBD2
J gene: TRBJ2-1
CDR3 DNA: TGTGCCAGCCCTGGCGGGAGGGCCGCTGAGCAGTTCTTC
CDR3 protein: CASPGGRAAEQFF

V gene: TRBV4-1
clone size: -
D gene: -
J gene: TRBJ2-7
CDR3 DNA: TGCGCCAGCAGCCACGAGAGAGAGCAGTACTTC
CDR3 protein: CASSHEREQYF

V gene: TRBV5-6
clone size: -
D gene: -
J gene: TRBJ2-7
CDR3 DNA: TGTGCCAGCAGCAGGGGGTACTCCTACGAGCAGTACTTC
CDR3 protein: CASSRGYSYEQYF

V gene: TRBV7-9
clone size: -
D gene: -
J gene: TRBJ2-2
CDR3 DNA: TGTGCCAGCAGCTTATCTACGGGACATCCCGGGGAGCTGTTTTTT
CDR3 protein: CASSLSTGHPGELFF

V gene: TRBV24-1
clone size: many
D gene: TRBD2
J gene: TRBJ2-1
CDR3 DNA: TGTGCCACCAGTGATTCTGAATTAGCGGGAGGGTTCCACAATGAGCAGTTCTTC
CDR3 protein: CATSDSELAGGFHNEQFF

V gene: TRBV13
clone size: many
D gene: TRBD2
J gene: TRBJ2-7
CDR3 DNA: TGTGCCAGCAGCTCCCGGGACTACCACTACGAGCAGTACTTC
CDR3 protein: CASSSRDYHYEQYF

V gene: TRBV28
clone size: -
D gene: TRBD1
J gene: TRBJ2-6
CDR3 DNA: TGTGCCAGTTGGGGGCTGGGACAGGGCCCCTCTGGGGCCAACGTCCTGACTTTC
CDR3 protein: CASWGLGQGPSGANVLTF

V gene: TRBV5-1
clone size: few
D gene: TRBD2
J gene: TRBJ2-7
CDR3 DNA: TGCGCCAGCAGCTTGGCTAGCGGCCGGGAGCAGTACTTC
CDR3 protein: CASSLASGREQYF

V gene: TRBV25-1
clone size: -
D gene: -
J gene: TRBJ2-5
CDR3 DNA: TGTGCCAGCAGTGAATTCAACCGCAAAGAGACCCAGTACTTC
CDR3 protein: CASSEFNRKETQYF

V gene: TRBV12-3/TRBV12-4
clone size: many
D gene: -
J gene: TRBJ2-7
CDR3 DNA: TGTGCCAGCAGTTTACTCGGCAGGGTAAACGAGCAGTACTTC
CDR3 protein: CASSLLGRVNEQYF

V gene: TRBV28
clone size: few
D gene: -
J gene: TRBJ2-7
CDR3 DNA: TGTGCCAGCAGTTACGACAGGTCCGAGCAGTACTTC
CDR3 protein: CASSYDRSEQYF

V gene: TRBV24-1
clone size: many
D gene: TRBD2
J gene: TRBJ2-3
CDR3 DNA: TGTGCCACCAGTGAGCCGGGACTAGCGGGAGAAAGTACAGATACGCAGTATTTT
CDR3 protein: CATSEPGLAGESTDTQYF